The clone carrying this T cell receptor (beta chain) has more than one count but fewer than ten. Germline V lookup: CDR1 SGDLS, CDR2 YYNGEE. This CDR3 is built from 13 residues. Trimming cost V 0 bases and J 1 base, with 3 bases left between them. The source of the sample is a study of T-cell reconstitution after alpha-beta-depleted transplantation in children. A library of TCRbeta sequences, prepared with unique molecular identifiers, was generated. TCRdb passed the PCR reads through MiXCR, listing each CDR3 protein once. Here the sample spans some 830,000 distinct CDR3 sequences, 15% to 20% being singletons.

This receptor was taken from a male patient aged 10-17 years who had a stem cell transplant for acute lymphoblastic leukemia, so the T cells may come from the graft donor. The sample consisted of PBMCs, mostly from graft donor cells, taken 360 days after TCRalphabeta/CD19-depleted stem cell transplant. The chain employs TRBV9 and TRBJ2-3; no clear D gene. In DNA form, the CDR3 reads TGTGCCAGCAGCGTAGAACGCACAGATACGCAGTATTTT. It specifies CASSVERTDTQYF.